The TCR beta chain described here comes from a study of T cell changes during pregnancy in multiple sclerosis. TCRdb's copy holds only in-frame clones and misses some; the assay was immunoSEQ multiplex PCR. Of tens of thousands of clones in the sample, around nine tenths were seen once. V shed 0 bases and J shed 0 bases, with 12 bases lying between them. Per germline, CDR1 MGHRA and CDR2 YSYEKL. The CDR3 totals 17 residues. Source: CD4+ T cells from peripheral blood mononuclear cells, taken in the third trimester of pregnancy. The chain employs TRBV4-1 and TRBJ1-3; D possibly corresponds to TRBD1 (6 bases). The clonotype was recovered from a female donor with multiple sclerosis, enrolled in a pregnancy study. The CDR3 sequence is CASSQERQDHSGNTIYF. CDR3 bases: TGCGCCAGCAGCCAAGAGAGACAGGACCACTCTGGAAACACCATATATTTT.